The next 26 T cell receptor beta chains were all read from a single sample in a study of T-cell reconstitution after alpha-beta-depleted transplantation in children. Unique molecular identifiers were incorporated when the TCRbeta library was constructed. TCRdb analysed the PCR reads with MiXCR anew, one entry per CDR3 protein. The data contain approximately 500,000 distinct CDR3 sequences, about a quarter of them seen just once; the ten biggest clones take up just over 35%. Sequencing used PBMCs, obtained before TCRalphabeta/CD19-depleted stem cell transplant. All receptors come from a boy in the first two years of life with Wiskott-Aldrich syndrome, due to receive a stem cell transplant.

This clonotype was recorded once. This rearrangement joins TRBV15 to TRBJ2-1; TRBD2 is a possible D gene (7 bases). Trimming left V 0 bases short and J 0 bases short, with 18 bases between. This CDR3 contains 19 residues. Germline CDR1 and CDR2: LNHNV and YYDKDF (reference sequence). The CDR3, as DNA: TGTGCCACCAGCAGAGATAAGGGGGAGGGCCGTAGCTCCTACAATGAGCAGTTCTTC. Its translation: CATSRDKGEGRSSYNEQFF.

The rearrangement joins TRBV12-3 or TRBV12-4 to TRBJ1-2; the match to TRBD1 covers 8 bases. The CDR3 totals 15 residues. V shed 5 bases, J shed 5 bases, and the junction held 10 bases outside the gene matches. CDR3 sequence reads: CASSPRQGSPYGYTF. The CDR3, as DNA: TGTGCCAGCAGTCCCCGACAGGGGTCCCCATATGGCTACACCTTC.

This clonotype showed up just a few times. The chain recombines TRBV5-1 with TRBJ2-7; 7 nucleotides agree with TRBD1. The germline gives CDR1 SGHRS, CDR2 YFSETQ. The CDR3 extends over 13 amino acids. The J segment lost 6 bases and the V segment lost 0 bases, leaving 3 bases of the junction unmatched. The CDR3 DNA sequence: TGCGCCAGCAGCTTGGAGGCAGGGGGCGAGCAGTACTTC. This encodes CASSLEAGGEQYF.

This clonotype has only a few counts. The V gene is TRBV5-1, the J gene TRBJ1-1; 9 bases line up with TRBD1. The CDR3 runs to 15 residues. V lost 7 bases and J lost 5; bases outside the gene matches: 12. From germline, CDR1 is SGHRS and CDR2 YFSETQ. In DNA, the CDR3 is TGCGCCAGCGGGACAGGGTCGGCGGTCATGACTGAAGCTTTCTTT. Protein product: CASGTGSAVMTEAFF. The entire variable domain, with the rest obtained from reference TRBV5-1 and TRBJ1-1, is as follows: KAGVTQTPRYLIKTRGQQVTLSCSPISGHRSVSWYQQTPGQGLQFLFEYFSETQRNKGNFPGRFSGRQFSNSRSEMNVSTLELGDSALYLCASGTGSAVMTEAFFGQGTRLTVV.

This clonotype was counted only a few times. The V gene is TRBV7-9, the J gene TRBJ2-1, with D possibly TRBD1 on 6 matching bases. V was pared by 6 bases and J by 9 bases, with 27 bases between. The CDR3 is 17 amino acids. CDR1 SEHNR and CDR2 FQNEAQ come from the germline V gene (reference sequence). The CDR3 loop reads CASRYHTNRNRVGEQFF. DNA for the CDR3: TGTGCCAGCAGGTATCACACCAACAGAAACAGGGTGGGTGAGCAGTTCTTC.

With regard to this clonotype: The CDR3 ends on some other residue instead of the conserved phenylalanine or tryptophan, so this is likely a read error. The V call is TRBV29-1, the J call TRBJ2-1; TRBD2 matches 10 bases. Germline CDR1 and CDR2: SQVTM and ANQGSEA. The J segment lost 8 bases and the V segment lost 1 base, leaving 8 bases of the junction unmatched. The CDR3 consists of 15 residues. This CDR3 reads CSVEVSAGGPHEQFL. CDR3 coding DNA: TGCAGCGTTGAAGTATCAGCGGGAGGGCCACATGAGCAGTTCTTA.

This clonotype turned up a few times. This chain joins TRBV4-1 and TRBJ1-5; D gene ambiguous. The germline V gene encodes CDR1 MGHRA and CDR2 YSYEKL. The CDR3 loop spans 13 amino acids. Trimming stripped 0 bases from V and 3 bases from J, with 3 bases between. CDR3 residues: CASSQDPNQPQHF. The CDR3 DNA sequence: TGCGCCAGCAGCCAAGACCCCAATCAGCCCCAGCATTTT.

A few counts support this clonotype. The chain couples TRBV6-5 to TRBJ2-7; D is uncertain. Germline assignment: CDR1 MNHEY and CDR2 SVGAGI. Trimming removed 2 bases at V and 0 bases at J, with 8 bases between. CDR3 length: 14 amino acids. CDR3 DNA: TGTGCCAGCAGTTACGGTCCAAGCTCCTACGAGCAGTACTTC. Its protein product is CASSYGPSSYEQYF.

The chain joins TRBV7-9 to TRBJ2-1; 7 bases align to TRBD2. Germline V gives CDR1 SEHNR, CDR2 FQNEAQ (reference sequence). This CDR3 region has 15 residues. After removal of 6 bases from V and 4 bases from J, the junction contained 9 bases not matched to a gene. The DNA of the CDR3 is TGTGCCAGCAGGGCAAGCGGGGCCCTATACAATGAGCAGTTCTTC. Translating it yields CASRASGALYNEQFF.

The chain links TRBV28 to TRBJ2-3; 7 nucleotides agree with TRBD2. The junction had 9 bases not matched to a gene; V was cut back by 6 bases and J by 3 bases. Germline lookup yields CDR1 MDHEN and CDR2 SYDVKM. CDR3 length: 15 residues. The CDR3 bases are TGTGCCAGCAGGGTGTGGAGTAGCGGGACAGATACGCAGTATTTT. This translates into CASRVWSSGTDTQYF.

The chain employs TRBV29-1 and TRBJ2-4; no firm D call. Germline V gives CDR1 SQVTM, CDR2 ANQGSEA. V lost 7 bases to trimming and J lost 0 bases, with 4 bases between them. The CDR3 length is 11 residues. CDR3 bases: TGCAGCGGGCGAGCCAAAAACATTCAGTACTTC. Its translation is CSGRAKNIQYF.

The CDR3 sequence is CASSQDTGAGREQFF. The DNA for the CDR3 is TGCGCCAGCAGCCAAGATACGGGCGCAGGCAGGGAGCAGTTCTTC. This chain connects TRBV4-1 to TRBJ2-1, with unresolved D. The CDR3 consists of 15 residues. Germline CDR1 is MGHRA and CDR2 is YSYEKL. The V and J ends lost 0 bases and 10 bases respectively, with 16 bases between them.

The CDR3: CASSFKQGSEAFF. The CDR3 nucleotides are TGCGCCAGCAGCTTTAAACAGGGATCGGAGGCTTTCTTT. V and J are TRBV5-1 and TRBJ1-1; a possible D gene is TRBD1 (6 bases). This CDR3 has 13 amino acids. Germline CDR1 and CDR2: SGHRS and YFSETQ. With 2 bases removed from V and 11 bases from J, the gap between germline ends came to 16 bases.

The chain is built from TRBV20-1 and TRBJ2-1; 10 nucleotides align to TRBD2. With V trimmed by 0 bases and J by 8 bases, 7 bases remained unmatched. This CDR3 region has 15 residues. The germline V gene has CDR1 DFQATT and CDR2 SNEGSKA (reference sequence). The CDR3 is CSARDRGLAGDEQFF. The CDR3 DNA reads TGCAGTGCTAGAGATCGAGGCCTAGCGGGAGATGAGCAGTTCTTC.

The chain joins TRBV5-1 to TRBJ2-5; 8 bases line up with TRBD1. V lost 4 bases and J lost 4; bases outside the gene matches: 9. Germline loops: CDR1 SGHRS, CDR2 YFSETQ. This CDR3 contains 15 residues. The DNA of the CDR3 is TGCGCCAGCAGCACCACGGGACAGGTAGGAGAGACCCAGTACTTC. Translation: CASSTTGQVGETQYF.

V is TRBV20-1 and J is TRBJ1-4, with D uncertain. Germline CDR1 reads DFQATT; CDR2 reads SNEGSKA (reference sequence). Trimming took 4 bases from V and 7 from J, leaving 7 bases between them. The length of the CDR3 is 11 residues. CDR3 coding DNA: TGCAGTGCTACTATAATTGAAAAACTGTTTTTT. It encodes CSATIIEKLFF.

The J gene is TRBJ2-1, the V gene TRBV20-1, with 7 bases that match TRBD2. CDR1 and CDR2 from the germline V gene are DFQATT and SNEGSKA (reference sequence). CDR3 length: 15 residues. The junction had 4 bases not matched to a gene; V was cut back by 2 bases and J by 0 bases. The CDR3 region is CSARQLASSYNEQFF. CDR3 DNA sequence: TGCAGTGCTAGACAACTAGCGAGCTCCTACAATGAGCAGTTCTTC.

This clonotype was counted between two and nine times. V usage is TRBV18 and J usage is TRBJ1-5; a possible D gene is TRBD1 (5 bases). V gave up 5 bases and J gave up 3 bases, with 11 bases separating them. The germline CDR1 and CDR2 sequences are KGHSH and LQKENI. The CDR3 is 14 residues long. Here the CDR3 reads CASSSTEYNQPQHF. CDR3 DNA: TGTGCCAGCTCATCGACAGAGTACAATCAGCCCCAGCATTTT.

The sample holds a few counts of this clonotype. The rearrangement links TRBV9 to TRBJ2-1; 9 nucleotides line up with TRBD1. CDR1 and CDR2 (germline): SGDLS, YYNGEE. Trimming took 4 bases from V and 5 from J; bases not matched to a gene: 7. CDR3 length: 15 amino acids. CDR3 in DNA: TGTGCCAGCAGCCCCCACCGGACAGGGGACAATGAGCAGTTCTTC. It is translated as CASSPHRTGDNEQFF.

This clonotype was counted between two and nine times. The chain has TRBV28 and TRBJ2-1; the D gene is possibly TRBD2 (5 bases). Trimming stripped 8 bases from V and 2 bases from J, with 16 bases between. The CDR3 runs 15 residues. CDR1 MDHEN and CDR2 SYDVKM come from the germline V gene. Written as DNA, the CDR3 is TGTGCCAGCTCCCCGTTGGGGAGAACCTACAATGAGCAGTTCTTC. It translates to CASSPLGRTYNEQFF.

This clonotype was seen a handful of times. The CDR3 coding sequence is TGTGCCAGCAGCTTTACCGGGACAGGAGTGGTTGGCTACACCTTC. This sequence encodes CASSFTGTGVVGYTF. The chain is built from TRBV5-6 and TRBJ1-2, with 8 bases aligning to TRBD1. There are 15 residues in the CDR3. Germline V lookup: CDR1 SGHDT, CDR2 YYEEEE. V shed 2 bases, J shed 7 bases, and the junction held 10 bases outside the gene matches.

The J gene is TRBJ2-5, the V gene TRBV20-1, with 9 bases identical to TRBD2. Per the germline V gene, CDR1 is DFQATT and CDR2 is SNEGSKA (reference sequence). The CDR3 consists of 13 residues. J lost 3 bases, V lost 6 bases, and 5 bases had no gene match. CDR3 protein: CSAVPSGKETQYF. The CDR3 bases are TGCAGTGCAGTTCCTAGCGGGAAAGAGACCCAGTACTTC.

This clonotype was seen only a few times. This rearrangement joins TRBV5-1 to TRBJ2-5, with D possibly being TRBD1 (6 bases). Trimming removed 3 bases from V and 3 bases from J, with 12 bases in between. Germline loops: CDR1 SGHRS, CDR2 YFSETQ. The CDR3 covers 14 residues. CDR3 DNA: TGCGCCAGCAGCTCCGGACAGACTAAAGAGACCCAGTACTTC. Its protein product is CASSSGQTKETQYF.

There are a few counts of this clonotype. The rearrangement uses TRBV5-1 and TRBJ2-1; D unresolved. This CDR3 has 13 residues. Trimming removed 4 bases from V and 5 bases from J, with 10 bases in between. Germline V lookup: CDR1 SGHRS, CDR2 YFSETQ. CDR3 DNA sequence: TGCGCCAGCAGCCTACCCCTACACAATGAGCAGTTCTTC. It translates to CASSLPLHNEQFF.

Ten or more counts support this clonotype. The V and J genes are TRBV2 and TRBJ2-2, with unresolved D. The CDR3 consists of 11 residues. Germline CDR1 SNHLY, CDR2 FYNNEI. V was clipped by 5 bases and J by 3 bases, with 1 base between them. The CDR3 region is CASSYTGELFF. CDR3 DNA sequence: TGTGCCAGCAGTTACACCGGGGAGCTGTTTTTT.

V usage is TRBV10-3 and J usage is TRBJ1-5; D gene uncertain. Trimming took off 0 bases at V and 5 bases at J, with 8 bases between the two ends. CDR3 length: 14 residues. Per germline, CDR1 ENHRY and CDR2 SYGVKD. CDR3 sequence: CAISESNEYQPQHF. CDR3 nucleotides: TGTGCCATCAGTGAGTCGAACGAATATCAGCCCCAGCATTTT.